This T cell receptor (beta chain) stems from a study of blood T cell repertoires in COVID-19. The CDR3 totals 16 residues. Germline V gives CDR1 SEHNR, CDR2 FQNEAQ (reference sequence). The V segment lost 3 bases and the J segment 1 base; nucleotides outside the gene matches: 6. This table comes from immunoSEQ multiplex PCR, and its TCRdb copy is limited to in-frame clones, with some not included. The data contain more than 95,000 clones, more than 70% of them singletons. The rearrangement links TRBV7-9 to TRBJ1-3, with 7 bases fitting TRBD1. This sequence was found in a woman aged 80 or older with COVID-19, enrolled during active disease. Sequencing was done on a sample of peripheral blood. The CDR3 sequence is CASSFYRGHSGNTIYF. CDR3 nucleotides: TGTGCCAGCAGCTTCTACAGGGGTCATTCTGGAAACACCATATATTTT.